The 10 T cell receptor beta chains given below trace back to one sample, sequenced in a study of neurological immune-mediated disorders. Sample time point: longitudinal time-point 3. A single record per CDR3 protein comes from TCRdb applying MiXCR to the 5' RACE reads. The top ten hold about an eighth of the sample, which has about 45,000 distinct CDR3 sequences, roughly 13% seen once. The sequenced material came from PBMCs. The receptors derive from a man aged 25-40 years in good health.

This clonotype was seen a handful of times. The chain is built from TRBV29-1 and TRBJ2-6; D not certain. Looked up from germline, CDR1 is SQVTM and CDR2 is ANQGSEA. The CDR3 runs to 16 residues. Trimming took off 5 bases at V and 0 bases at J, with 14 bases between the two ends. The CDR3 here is CSVSAESISGANVLTF. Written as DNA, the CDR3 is TGCAGCGTTTCGGCAGAAAGTATCTCTGGGGCCAACGTCCTGACTTTC.

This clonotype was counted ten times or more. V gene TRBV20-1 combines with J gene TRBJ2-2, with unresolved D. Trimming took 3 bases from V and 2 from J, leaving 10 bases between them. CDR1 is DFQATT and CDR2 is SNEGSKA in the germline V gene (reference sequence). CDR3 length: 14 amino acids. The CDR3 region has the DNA TGCAGTGCTAGTGTGGATTCTAACACCGGGGAGCTGTTTTTT. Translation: CSASVDSNTGELFF.

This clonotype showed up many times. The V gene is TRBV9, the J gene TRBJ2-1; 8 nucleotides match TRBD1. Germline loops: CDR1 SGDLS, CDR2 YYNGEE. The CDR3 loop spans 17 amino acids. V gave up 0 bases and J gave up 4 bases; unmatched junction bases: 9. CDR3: CASSVDIRGPPYNEQFF. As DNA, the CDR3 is TGTGCCAGCAGCGTAGACATCAGGGGGCCCCCATACAATGAGCAGTTCTTC.

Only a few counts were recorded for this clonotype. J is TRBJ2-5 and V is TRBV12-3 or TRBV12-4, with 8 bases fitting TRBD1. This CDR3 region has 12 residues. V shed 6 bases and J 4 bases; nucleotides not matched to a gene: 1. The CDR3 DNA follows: TGTGCCAGCAGCGACAGGGGAGAGACCCAGTACTTC. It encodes CASSDRGETQYF.

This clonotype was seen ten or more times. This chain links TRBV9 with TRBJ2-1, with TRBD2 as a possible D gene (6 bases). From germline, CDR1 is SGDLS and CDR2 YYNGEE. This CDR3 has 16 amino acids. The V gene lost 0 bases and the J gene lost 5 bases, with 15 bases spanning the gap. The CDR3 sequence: CASSVVAEPRNNEQFF. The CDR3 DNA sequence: TGTGCCAGCAGCGTAGTAGCGGAGCCAAGAAACAATGAGCAGTTCTTC.

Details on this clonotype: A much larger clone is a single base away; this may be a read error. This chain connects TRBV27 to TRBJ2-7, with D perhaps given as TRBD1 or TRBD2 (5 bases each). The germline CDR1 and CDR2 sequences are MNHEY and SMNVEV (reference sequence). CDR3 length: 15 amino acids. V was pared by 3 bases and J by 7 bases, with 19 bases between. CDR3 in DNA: TGTGCCAGCAGTTTTCGGGAACTAGGGGCAGGGGAGCAGTACTTC. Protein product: CASSFRELGAGEQYF.

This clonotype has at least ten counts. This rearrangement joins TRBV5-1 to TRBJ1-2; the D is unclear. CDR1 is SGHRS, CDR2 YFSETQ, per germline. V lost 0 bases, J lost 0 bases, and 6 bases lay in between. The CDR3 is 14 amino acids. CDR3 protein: CASSLEFPNYGYTF. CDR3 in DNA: TGCGCCAGCAGCTTGGAGTTCCCTAACTATGGCTACACCTTC.

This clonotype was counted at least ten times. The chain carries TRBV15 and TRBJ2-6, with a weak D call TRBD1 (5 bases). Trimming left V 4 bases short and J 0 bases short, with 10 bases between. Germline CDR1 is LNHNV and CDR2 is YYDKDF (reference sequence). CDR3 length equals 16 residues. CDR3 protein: CATSTSQGSGANVLTF. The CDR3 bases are TGTGCCACCAGCACCTCGCAGGGCTCTGGGGCCAACGTCCTGACTTTC.

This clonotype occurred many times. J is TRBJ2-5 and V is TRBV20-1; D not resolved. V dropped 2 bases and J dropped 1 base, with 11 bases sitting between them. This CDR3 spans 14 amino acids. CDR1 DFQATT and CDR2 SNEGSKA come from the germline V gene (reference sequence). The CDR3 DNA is TGCAGTGCTAGAATGGATCGGATCCAAGAGACCCAGTACTTC. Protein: CSARMDRIQETQYF.

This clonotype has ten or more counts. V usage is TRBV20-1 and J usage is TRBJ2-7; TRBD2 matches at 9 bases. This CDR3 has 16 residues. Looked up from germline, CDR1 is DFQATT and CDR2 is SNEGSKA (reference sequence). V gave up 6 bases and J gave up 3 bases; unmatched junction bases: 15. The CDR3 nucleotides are TGCAGTGCCACCTGGCGGCAGCGGGAGGTATTCTACGAGCAGTACTTC. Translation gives CSATWRQREVFYEQYF.